Below, 16 T cell receptor beta chains from the same sample are listed, as sequenced in a study of T cells in Graves' hyperthyroidism and ophthalmopathy. Amplification targeted TCR beta CDR3 regions from RNA transcripts. The TCR CDR3 was amplified in a first-round RT-PCR using the HTBI primer set. TCRdb re-called the multiplex PCR reads through MiXCR, storing one row per CDR3 protein. The table records approximately 430,000 distinct CDR3 sequences, around a sixth of them present only once. The sequencing sample was made of blood. These receptors were obtained from a woman between 18 and 29 years old with Graves' hyperthyroidism.

This clonotype was counted a few times. This may arise from a read error, as a much more abundant clone is one base away. V is TRBV20-1 and J is TRBJ2-1, with D maybe TRBD2 (5 bases). The CDR3 is 14 residues long. The ends were cut back, 6 bases at V and 4 bases at J, with 16 bases in the middle. Looked up from germline, CDR1 is DFQATT and CDR2 is SNEGSKA (reference sequence). CDR3 nucleotides: TGCAGTGCCCCAGCTGATCGGGATTACAATGAGCAGTTCTTC. Protein sequence: CSAPADRDYNEQFF.

In its sample, this clonotype was seen a few times. The chain has TRBV6-1 and TRBJ2-7, with a tentative D call TRBD2 (7 bases). Per germline, CDR1 MNHNS and CDR2 SASEGT. With 2 bases removed from V and 7 bases from J, the gap between germline ends came to 15 bases. CDR3 length equals 14 residues. The CDR3 loop is CASSELRTAGEQYF. In nucleotides, the CDR3 is TGTGCCAGCAGTGAACTTAGGACAGCGGGGGAGCAGTACTTC.

The genes are TRBV24-1 and TRBJ2-7; D gene uncertain. Germline V gives CDR1 KGHDR, CDR2 SFDVKD. This CDR3 spans 17 amino acids. The V end was cut by 1 base, the J end by 2 bases, with 17 bases between. The CDR3: CATSDFGPRGEPYEQYF. DNA for the CDR3: TGTGCCACCAGTGATTTCGGCCCTCGTGGAGAGCCCTACGAGCAGTACTTC.

This clonotype was detected only a few times. An end of the junction differs from the germline gene, which may be a read error. The chain recombines TRBV6-2 or TRBV6-3 with TRBJ2-7; weak D call: TRBD1 (5 bases). This CDR3 has 14 residues. Germline V gene lookup returns CDR1 MNHEY and CDR2 SVGEGT. The DNA of the CDR3 is TGTGCCAGCAGCTACTTGGGGCCTCCTTGGGAGCAGTACTTC. Translating gives CASSYLGPPWEQYF.

J is TRBJ1-5 and V is TRBV4-3; D gene unclear. The germline gives CDR1 LGHNA, CDR2 YSLEER. CDR3 length equals 19 residues. The V and J ends lost 0 bases and 1 base respectively, with 19 bases between them. CDR3 nucleotides: TGCGCCAGCAGCCAAGATCTGAGGAGGGAGCCATGGAGCAATCAGCCCCAGCATTTT. Translating it yields CASSQDLRREPWSNQPQHF.

This clonotype was counted ten times or more. For the CDR3, the DNA is TGTGCCAGCAGACCCGAGTACAATGAGCAGTTCTTC. The encoded protein is CASRPEYNEQFF. This chain connects TRBV6-1 to TRBJ2-1; D unclear. The CDR3 consists of 12 residues. V was shortened by 6 bases and J by 4 bases, with 7 bases between the two germline ends. Germline V gene sequence: CDR1 MNHNS, CDR2 SASEGT.

In the case of this clonotype: An end of the junction differs from the germline gene, which may be a read error. Written as DNA, the CDR3 is TGTGCCAGTGGTATGGGGCCTTTGGGTGAAGCTTTCTTT. As protein: CASGMGPLGEAFF. V and J are TRBV19 and TRBJ1-1, with a possible D match to TRBD1 (5 bases). This CDR3 is 13 amino acids long. CDR1 and CDR2 (germline): LNHDA, SQIVND (reference sequence).

This clonotype was counted many times. The rearrangement joins TRBV6-1 to TRBJ1-5, with 7 nucleotides matching TRBD1. The CDR3 consists of 15 residues. Germline V gives CDR1 MNHNS, CDR2 SASEGT. V lost 5 bases, J lost 3 bases, and 7 bases stayed unmatched. The CDR3 spells CASSTPGTDNQPQHF. The CDR3 nucleotides read TGTGCCAGCAGTACGCCAGGGACAGACAATCAGCCCCAGCATTTT.

This clonotype was counted between two and nine times. The chain recombines TRBV6-4 with TRBJ2-1; possible D gene TRBD1, 6 bases. The germline gives CDR1 MRHNA, CDR2 SNTAGT. V lost 5 bases to trimming and J lost 10 bases, with 15 bases between them. The CDR3 is made up of 13 amino acids. As DNA, the CDR3 is TGTGCCAGCAGTCCCTTAGGGGGATTGGAGCAGTTCTTC. The encoded protein is CASSPLGGLEQFF.

The rearrangement joins TRBV27 to TRBJ2-2; D assignment may be TRBD1 or TRBD2 (5 bases each). Germline V lookup: CDR1 MNHEY, CDR2 SMNVEV (reference sequence). V gave up 3 bases and J gave up 7 bases, with 12 bases separating them. This CDR3 comprises 14 residues. CDR3 DNA sequence: TGTGCCAGCAGTTTGGGGACCCGCAGCGGGGAGCTGTTTTTT. Translated: CASSLGTRSGELFF.

This clonotype has more than one count but fewer than ten. The J gene is TRBJ2-7, the V gene TRBV20-1; TRBD2 agrees at 10 bases. Unmatched junction bases numbered 23, after V lost 3 bases and J lost 9 bases. The CDR3 runs 18 residues. Germline CDR1 is DFQATT and CDR2 is SNEGSKA (reference sequence). The CDR3 region is CSARAMRVAGGIDSWQYF. The CDR3 region has the DNA TGCAGTGCTAGGGCGATGAGGGTAGCGGGAGGCATTGACTCATGGCAGTACTTC.

The chain employs TRBV5-1 and TRBJ2-3; the match to TRBD2 covers 11 bases. V lost 4 bases, J lost 2 bases, and 15 bases stayed unmatched. This CDR3 comprises 19 residues. CDR1 SGHRS and CDR2 YFSETQ come from the germline V gene. In DNA, the CDR3 is TGCGCCAGCAGCCGACCGAGCAGAGTGACTAGCGGGACCACAGATACGCAGTATTTT. Its translation is CASSRPSRVTSGTTDTQYF. The whole variable domain, filled in from reference TRBV5-1 and TRBJ2-3, reads KAGVTQTPRYLIKTRGQQVTLSCSPISGHRSVSWYQQTPGQGLQFLFEYFSETQRNKGNFPGRFSGRQFSNSRSEMNVSTLELGDSALYLCASSRPSRVTSGTTDTQYFGPGTRLTVL.

This rearrangement joins TRBV27 to TRBJ1-4; D is unresolved. The V end was cut by 6 bases, the J end by 8 bases, with 19 bases between. The CDR3 sequence is 15 residues long. CDR1 and CDR2 (germline): MNHEY, SMNVEV (reference sequence). The CDR3 region is CASRSFGGGQEKLFF. The CDR3 DNA sequence: TGTGCCAGCAGATCTTTTGGAGGAGGTCAGGAAAAACTGTTTTTT.

This clonotype has only a few counts. The junction departs from germline at one end; a sequencing error may be responsible. J is TRBJ1-6 and V is TRBV7-7; D is possibly TRBD1 (5 bases). Germline CDR1 and CDR2: SSHAT and FNYEAQ (reference sequence). The CDR3 sequence is 15 residues long. DNA of the CDR3: TGTGCTAGCAGCCCGCGGGGAGGGGAGTATTCACCCCTCCACTTT. Translating it yields CASSPRGGEYSPLHF.

On this clonotype itself: One junction end does not reproduce the germline sequence, and a read error may be involved. The gene calls are TRBV7-7 and TRBJ2-1; D is unclear. Germline-derived CDR1 and CDR2 are SSHAT and FNYEAQ (reference sequence). The CDR3 is 14 amino acids. CDR3 residues: CASSPTRSGNEQFF. Written as DNA, the CDR3 is TGTGCTAGCAGTCCGACAAGGTCTGGCAATGAGCAGTTCTTC. The entire variable domain, with the rest obtained from reference TRBV7-7 and TRBJ2-1, is as follows: GAGVSQSPRYKVTKRGQDVTLRCDPISSHATLYWYQQALGQGPEFLTYFNYEAQPDKSGLPSDRFSAERPEGSISTLTIQRTEQRDSAMYRCASSPTRSGNEQFFGPGTRLTVL.

The rearrangement links TRBV7-9 to TRBJ1-1; perhaps TRBD1 as D (5 bases). V lost 4 bases and J 4 bases, leaving 16 bases between the germline ends. Germline-derived CDR1 and CDR2 are SEHNR and FQNEAQ (reference sequence). The CDR3 is made up of 15 amino acids. The CDR3 nucleotides are TGTGCCAGCAGCTCCGGTGAACGACAGCCCACTGAAGCTTTCTTT. Translating it yields CASSSGERQPTEAFF.